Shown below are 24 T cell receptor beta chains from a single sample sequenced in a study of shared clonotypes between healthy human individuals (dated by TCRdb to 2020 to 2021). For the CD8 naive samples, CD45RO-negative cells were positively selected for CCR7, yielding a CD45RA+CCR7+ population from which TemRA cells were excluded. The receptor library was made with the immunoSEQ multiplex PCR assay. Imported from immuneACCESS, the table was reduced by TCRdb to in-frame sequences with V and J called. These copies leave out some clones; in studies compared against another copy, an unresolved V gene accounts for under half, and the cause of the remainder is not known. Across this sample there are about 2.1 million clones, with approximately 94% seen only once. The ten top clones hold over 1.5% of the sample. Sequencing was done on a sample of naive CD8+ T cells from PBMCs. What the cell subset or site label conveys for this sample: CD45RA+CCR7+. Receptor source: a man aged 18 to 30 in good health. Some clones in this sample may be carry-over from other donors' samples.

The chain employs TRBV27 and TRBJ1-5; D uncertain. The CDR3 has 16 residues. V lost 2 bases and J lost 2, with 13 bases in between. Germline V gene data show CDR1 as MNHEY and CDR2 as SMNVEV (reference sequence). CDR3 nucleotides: TGTGCCAGCAGTTTAGGTCCGAGATGGGGCAATCAGCCCCAGCATTTT. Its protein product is CASSLGPRWGNQPQHF.

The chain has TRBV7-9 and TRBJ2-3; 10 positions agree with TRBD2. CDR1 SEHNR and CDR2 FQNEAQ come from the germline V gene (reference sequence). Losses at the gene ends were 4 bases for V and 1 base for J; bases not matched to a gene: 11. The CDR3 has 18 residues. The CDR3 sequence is CASSSTVAGGGGTDTQYF. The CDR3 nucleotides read TGTGCCAGCAGCTCGACGGTAGCGGGAGGAGGCGGCACAGATACGCAGTATTTT.

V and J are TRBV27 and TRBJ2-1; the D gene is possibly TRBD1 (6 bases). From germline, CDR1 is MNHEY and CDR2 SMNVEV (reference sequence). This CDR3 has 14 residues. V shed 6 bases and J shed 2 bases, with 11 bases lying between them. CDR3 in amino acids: CASRYRDPYNEQFF. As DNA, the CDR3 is TGTGCCAGCAGGTACAGGGATCCCTACAATGAGCAGTTCTTC.

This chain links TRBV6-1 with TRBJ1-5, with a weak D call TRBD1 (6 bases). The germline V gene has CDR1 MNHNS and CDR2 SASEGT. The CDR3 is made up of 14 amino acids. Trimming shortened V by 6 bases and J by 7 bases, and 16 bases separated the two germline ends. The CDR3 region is CASRAQGWGQPQHF. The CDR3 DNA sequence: TGTGCCAGCAGGGCGCAGGGGTGGGGACAGCCCCAGCATTTT.

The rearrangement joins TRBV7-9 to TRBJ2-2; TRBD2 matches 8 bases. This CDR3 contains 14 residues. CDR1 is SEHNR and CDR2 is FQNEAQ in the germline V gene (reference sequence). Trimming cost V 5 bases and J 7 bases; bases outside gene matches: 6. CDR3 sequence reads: CASSPGLVSGELFF. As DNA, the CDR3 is TGTGCCAGCAGCCCGGGACTAGTCAGCGGGGAGCTGTTTTTT.

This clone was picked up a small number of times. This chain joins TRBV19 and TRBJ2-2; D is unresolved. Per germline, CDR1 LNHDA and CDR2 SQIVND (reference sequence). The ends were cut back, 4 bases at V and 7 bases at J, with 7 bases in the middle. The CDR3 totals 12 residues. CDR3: CASSTRVGELFF. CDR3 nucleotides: TGTGCCAGTAGTACACGGGTCGGGGAGCTGTTTTTT.

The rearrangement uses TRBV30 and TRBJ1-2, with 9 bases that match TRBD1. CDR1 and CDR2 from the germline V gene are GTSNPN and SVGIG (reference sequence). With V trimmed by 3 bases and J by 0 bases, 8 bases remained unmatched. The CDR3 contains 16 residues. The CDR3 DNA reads TGTGCCTGGAGGGGGCGACAGGGGGGCCCTAACTATGGCTACACCTTC. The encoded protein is CAWRGRQGGPNYGYTF. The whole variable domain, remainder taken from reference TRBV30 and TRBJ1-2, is SQTIHQWPATLVQPVGSPLSLECTVEGTSNPNLYWYRQAAGRGLQLLFYSVGIGQISSEVPQNLSASRPQDRQFILSSKKLLLSDSGFYLCAWRGRQGGPNYGYTFGSGTRLTVV.

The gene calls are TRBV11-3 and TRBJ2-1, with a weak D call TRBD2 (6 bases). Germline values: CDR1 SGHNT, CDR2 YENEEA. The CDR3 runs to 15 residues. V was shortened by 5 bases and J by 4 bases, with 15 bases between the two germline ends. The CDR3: CASSRAGTGYNEQFF. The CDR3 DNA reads TGTGCCAGCAGCCGGGCCGGGACTGGATACAATGAGCAGTTCTTC.

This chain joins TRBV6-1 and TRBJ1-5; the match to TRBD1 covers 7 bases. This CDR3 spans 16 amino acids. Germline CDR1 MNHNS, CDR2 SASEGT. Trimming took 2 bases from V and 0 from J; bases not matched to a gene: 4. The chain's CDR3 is CASSEQTGYSNQPQHF. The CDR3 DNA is TGTGCCAGCAGTGAACAGACAGGGTATAGCAATCAGCCCCAGCATTTT.

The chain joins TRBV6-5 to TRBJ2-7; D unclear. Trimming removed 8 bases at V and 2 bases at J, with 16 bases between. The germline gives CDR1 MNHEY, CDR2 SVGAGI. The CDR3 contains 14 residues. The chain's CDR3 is CASSGWGNAYEQYF. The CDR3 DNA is TGTGCCAGCTCCGGCTGGGGAAACGCCTACGAGCAGTACTTC.

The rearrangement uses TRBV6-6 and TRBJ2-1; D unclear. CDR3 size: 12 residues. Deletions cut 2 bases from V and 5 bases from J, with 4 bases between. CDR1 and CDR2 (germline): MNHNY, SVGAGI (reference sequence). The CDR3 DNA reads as TGTGCCAGCAGTTACGGAGACAATGAGCAGTTCTTC. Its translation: CASSYGDNEQFF.

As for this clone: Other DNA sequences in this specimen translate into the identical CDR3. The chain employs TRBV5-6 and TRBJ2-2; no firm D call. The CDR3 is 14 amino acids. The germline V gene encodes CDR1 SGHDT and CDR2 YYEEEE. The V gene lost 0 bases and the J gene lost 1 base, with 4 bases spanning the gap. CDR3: CASSLGQNTGELFF. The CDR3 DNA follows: TGTGCCAGCAGCTTGGGCCAGAACACCGGGGAGCTGTTTTTT.

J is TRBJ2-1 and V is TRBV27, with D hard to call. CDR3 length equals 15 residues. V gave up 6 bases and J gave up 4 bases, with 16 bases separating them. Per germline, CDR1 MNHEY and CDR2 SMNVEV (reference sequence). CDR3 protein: CASRPVLYNYNEQFF. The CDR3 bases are TGTGCCAGCAGACCTGTACTCTATAATTACAATGAGCAGTTCTTC.

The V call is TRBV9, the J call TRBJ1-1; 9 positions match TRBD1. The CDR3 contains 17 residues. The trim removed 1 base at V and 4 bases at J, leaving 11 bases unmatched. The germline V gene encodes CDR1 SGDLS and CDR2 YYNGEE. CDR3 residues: CASSVSRTGGLGTEAFF. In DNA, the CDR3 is TGTGCCAGCAGCGTAAGCAGAACAGGGGGCCTGGGCACTGAAGCTTTCTTT.

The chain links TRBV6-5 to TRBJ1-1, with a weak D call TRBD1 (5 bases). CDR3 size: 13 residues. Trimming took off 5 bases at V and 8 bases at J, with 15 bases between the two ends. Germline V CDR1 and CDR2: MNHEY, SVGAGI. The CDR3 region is CASSPYKGREAFF. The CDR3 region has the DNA TGTGCCAGCAGTCCATACAAGGGACGGGAAGCTTTCTTT.

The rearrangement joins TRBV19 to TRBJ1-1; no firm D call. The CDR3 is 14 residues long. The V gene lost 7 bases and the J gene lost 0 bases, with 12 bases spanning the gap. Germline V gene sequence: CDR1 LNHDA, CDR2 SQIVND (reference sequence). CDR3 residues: CASKPGIMNTEAFF. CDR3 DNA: TGTGCCAGTAAACCGGGGATAATGAACACTGAAGCTTTCTTT.

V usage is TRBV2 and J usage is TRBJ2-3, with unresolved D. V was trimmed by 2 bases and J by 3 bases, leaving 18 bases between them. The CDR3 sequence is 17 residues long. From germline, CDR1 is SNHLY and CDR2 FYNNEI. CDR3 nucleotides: TGTGCCAGCAGTGAACGCCGGCCGCTCGACTTGACAGATACGCAGTATTTT. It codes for CASSERRPLDLTDTQYF.

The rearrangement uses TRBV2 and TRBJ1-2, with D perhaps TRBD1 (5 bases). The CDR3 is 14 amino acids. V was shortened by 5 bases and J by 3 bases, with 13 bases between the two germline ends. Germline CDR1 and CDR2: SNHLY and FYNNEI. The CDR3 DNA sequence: TGTGCCAGCAGTCCCGGGGCAGGGTACTATGGCTACACCTTC. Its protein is CASSPGAGYYGYTF.

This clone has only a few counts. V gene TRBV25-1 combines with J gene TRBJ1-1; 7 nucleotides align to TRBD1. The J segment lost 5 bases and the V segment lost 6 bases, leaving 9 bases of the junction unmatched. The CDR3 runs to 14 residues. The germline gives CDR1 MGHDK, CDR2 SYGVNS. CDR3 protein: CASRSYRGGTEAFF. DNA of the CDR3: TGTGCCAGCAGAAGTTACAGGGGTGGAACTGAAGCTTTCTTT.

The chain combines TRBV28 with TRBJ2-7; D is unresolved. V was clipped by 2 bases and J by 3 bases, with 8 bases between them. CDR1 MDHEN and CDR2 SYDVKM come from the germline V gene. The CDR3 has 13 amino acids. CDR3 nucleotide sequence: TGTGCCAGCAGTTTAGCCTTGTTCTACGAGCAGTACTTC. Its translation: CASSLALFYEQYF.

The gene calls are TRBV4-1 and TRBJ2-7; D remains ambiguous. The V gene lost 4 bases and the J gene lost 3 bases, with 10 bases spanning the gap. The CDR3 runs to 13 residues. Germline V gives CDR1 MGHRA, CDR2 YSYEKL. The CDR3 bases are TGCGCCAGCAGCCTTGGGGTTGGCTACGAGCAGTACTTC. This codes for CASSLGVGYEQYF.

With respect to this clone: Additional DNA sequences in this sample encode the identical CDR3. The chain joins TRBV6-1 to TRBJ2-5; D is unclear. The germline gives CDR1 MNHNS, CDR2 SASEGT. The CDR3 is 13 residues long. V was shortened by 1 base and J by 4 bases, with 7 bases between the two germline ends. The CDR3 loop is CASSEGVRETQYF. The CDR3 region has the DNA TGTGCCAGCAGTGAAGGAGTGAGAGAGACCCAGTACTTC.

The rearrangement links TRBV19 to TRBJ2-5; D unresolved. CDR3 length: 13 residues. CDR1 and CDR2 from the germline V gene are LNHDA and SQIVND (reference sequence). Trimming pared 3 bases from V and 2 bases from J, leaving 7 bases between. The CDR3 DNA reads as TGTGCCAGTAGTATGCTCCTACAAGAGACCCAGTACTTC. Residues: CASSMLLQETQYF. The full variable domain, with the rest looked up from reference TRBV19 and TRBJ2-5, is DGGITQSPKYLFRKEGQNVTLSCEQNLNHDAMYWYRQDPGQGLRLIYYSQIVNDFQKGDIAEGYSVSREKKESFPLTVTSAQKNPTAFYLCASSMLLQETQYFGPGTRLLVL.

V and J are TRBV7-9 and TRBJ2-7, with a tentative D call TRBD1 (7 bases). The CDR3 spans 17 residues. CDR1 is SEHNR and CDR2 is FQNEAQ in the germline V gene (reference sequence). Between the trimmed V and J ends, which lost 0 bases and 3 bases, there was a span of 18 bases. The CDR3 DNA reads TGTGCCAGCAGCTTAGCTACTGGGGGGACAGACATCTACGAGCAGTACTTC. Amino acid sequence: CASSLATGGTDIYEQYF.